These 23 T cell receptor beta chains originate from one sample sequenced in a study of identical twins. TCRdb passed the 5' RACE reads through MiXCR, listing each CDR3 protein once. The table lists approximately 700,000 distinct CDR3 sequences, around 5.7% of them singletons, with about 1.8% in the top ten. Material for sequencing was naive T cells sorted from blood. These receptors came from a man between 18 and 29 years old in good health.

This clonotype was counted ten times or more. CDR3 loop: CASRGSSPSYEQYF. The CDR3 nucleotides read TGTGCCAGCAGAGGTAGCTCCCCTTCCTACGAGCAGTACTTC. The chain couples TRBV28 to TRBJ2-7; D call uncertain. This CDR3 spans 14 amino acids. Looked up from germline, CDR1 is MDHEN and CDR2 is SYDVKM. Deletions cut 6 bases from V and 1 base from J, with 13 bases between.

The chain carries TRBV6-2 or TRBV6-3 and TRBJ2-2; tentatively, D is TRBD1 (5 bases). This CDR3 has 14 amino acids. Trimming left V 6 bases short and J 1 base short, with 9 bases between. CDR1 and CDR2 (germline): MNHEY, SVGEGT. The CDR3 sequence: CASRQGLNTGELFF. The CDR3 DNA follows: TGTGCCAGCAGGCAGGGTCTGAACACCGGGGAGCTGTTTTTT.

The sample holds a few counts of this clonotype. The genes are TRBV30 and TRBJ1-1; D unresolved. Per germline, CDR1 GTSNPN and CDR2 SVGIG (reference sequence). The CDR3 loop spans 13 amino acids. Trimming stripped 3 bases from V and 1 base from J, with 9 bases between. The CDR3 DNA is TGTGCCTGGAGACCGGGCCCGAACACTGAAGCTTTCTTT. Translating it yields CAWRPGPNTEAFF.

J is TRBJ2-7 and V is TRBV12-3 or TRBV12-4, with D possibly TRBD1 on 6 matching bases. This CDR3 is built from 14 residues. The V gene lost 5 bases and the J gene lost 7 bases, with 18 bases spanning the gap. CDR3 sequence (DNA): TGTGCCAGCAGTCTCAGGGGATTTTCGGAAGAGCAGTACTTC. Protein sequence: CASSLRGFSEEQYF.

This clonotype was seen at least ten times. The chain combines TRBV6-5 with TRBJ1-1, with D tentatively TRBD1 (5 bases). Germline V CDR1 and CDR2: MNHEY, SVGAGI. The CDR3 has 15 amino acids. V gave up 2 bases and J gave up 0 bases, with 10 bases separating them. CDR3 region: CASSYGTSMNTEAFF. CDR3 nucleotide sequence: TGTGCCAGCAGTTACGGGACCTCCATGAACACTGAAGCTTTCTTT.

This clonotype was seen many times. V and J are TRBV27 and TRBJ2-5, with D unclear. Per germline, CDR1 MNHEY and CDR2 SMNVEV (reference sequence). V was shortened by 3 bases and J by 3 bases, with 11 bases between the two germline ends. The CDR3 is 14 residues long. The DNA of the CDR3 is TGTGCCAGCAGTTTTTTGCTCGGAGAAGAGACCCAGTACTTC. This gives the protein CASSFLLGEETQYF.

This clonotype was counted at least ten times. The chain recombines TRBV24-1 with TRBJ2-2; TRBD1 agrees at 7 bases. The V segment lost 9 bases and the J segment 5 bases; nucleotides outside the gene matches: 8. The CDR3 covers 14 residues. The germline V gene has CDR1 KGHDR and CDR2 SFDVKD. As DNA, the CDR3 is TGTGCCACCGCGTTAGGGGGCGGTACCGGGGAGCTGTTTTTT. Its translation is CATALGGGTGELFF.

J is TRBJ1-1 and V is TRBV5-1; a possible D gene is TRBD1 (5 bases). This CDR3 contains 13 residues. Trimming cost V 5 bases and J 9 bases, with 17 bases left between them. The germline V gene has CDR1 SGHRS and CDR2 YFSETQ. CDR3 in DNA: TGCGCCAGCAGTCTCCCCTCGGGGGGAAAAGCTTTCTTT. Amino acid sequence: CASSLPSGGKAFF.

This clonotype was seen many times. V and J are TRBV20-1 and TRBJ2-2, with a possible D match to TRBD1 (5 bases). CDR1 and CDR2 (germline): DFQATT, SNEGSKA (reference sequence). CDR3 length: 12 amino acids. V lost 5 bases and J 4 bases, leaving 8 bases between the germline ends. The CDR3 DNA reads as TGCAGTGCTCCAGGGCGCACCGGGGAGCTGTTTTTT. This gives the protein CSAPGRTGELFF.

This clonotype was counted at least ten times. The CDR3 is CASSLSREYDEQFF. As DNA, the CDR3 is TGCGCCAGCAGCTTGTCGCGGGAGTATGATGAGCAGTTCTTC. V and J are TRBV5-1 and TRBJ2-1; the match to TRBD2 covers 7 bases. The CDR3 totals 14 residues. The ends lost 1 base at V and 8 bases at J; junction bases unmatched: 6. Per germline, CDR1 SGHRS and CDR2 YFSETQ.

At least ten counts were recorded for this clonotype. The gene calls are TRBV20-1 and TRBJ2-2, with TRBD1 identical over 7 bases. This CDR3 comprises 14 residues. Germline loops: CDR1 DFQATT, CDR2 SNEGSKA (reference sequence). V lost 5 bases and J lost 2; bases outside the gene matches: 5. CDR3 residues: CSAPNRGNTGELFF. For the CDR3, the DNA is TGCAGTGCTCCCAACAGGGGTAACACCGGGGAGCTGTTTTTT.

This clonotype occurred a few times. The gene calls are TRBV29-1 and TRBJ2-3; D is possibly TRBD2 (5 bases). Trimming shortened V by 0 bases and J by 0 bases, and 10 bases separated the two germline ends. Per the germline V gene, CDR1 is SQVTM and CDR2 is ANQGSEA. The CDR3 sequence is 15 residues long. The CDR3 reads CSVEDQGGSTDTQYF. The CDR3 nucleotides are TGCAGCGTTGAAGATCAAGGCGGGAGCACAGATACGCAGTATTTT.

This chain connects TRBV2 to TRBJ2-2; D uncertain. Trimming removed 8 bases from V and 2 bases from J, with 9 bases in between. Germline V gene sequence: CDR1 SNHLY, CDR2 FYNNEI. The CDR3 consists of 13 residues. The CDR3 region has the DNA TGTGCCAGCGCCAGGATAAACACCGGGGAGCTGTTTTTT. Translation gives CASARINTGELFF.

The rearrangement uses TRBV2 and TRBJ2-7; D remains ambiguous. This CDR3 comprises 12 residues. Germline loops: CDR1 SNHLY, CDR2 FYNNEI. V lost 0 bases, J lost 4 bases, and 4 bases lay in between. CDR3 residues: CASSEAVYEQYV. For the CDR3, the DNA is TGTGCCAGCAGTGAAGCCGTGTACGAGCAGTACGTC.

This clonotype was detected many times. The chain carries TRBV20-1 and TRBJ2-1, with a weak D call TRBD2 (6 bases). The V end lost 5 bases, the J end lost 8 bases, and 22 bases lay between the germline ends. The CDR3 spans 15 residues. The germline V gene encodes CDR1 DFQATT and CDR2 SNEGSKA (reference sequence). The CDR3 sequence: CSAHRRDKGHDEQFF. The CDR3 DNA is TGCAGTGCTCATCGGCGGGATAAGGGCCACGATGAGCAGTTCTTC.

The chain uses TRBV5-6 and TRBJ2-7; the match to TRBD2 covers 9 bases. Germline V lookup: CDR1 SGHDT, CDR2 YYEEEE. The CDR3 extends over 14 amino acids. CDR3 bases: TGTGCCAGCAGCCAAATTAGCGGGAGCAACGATCAGTACGTC. It yields the protein CASSQISGSNDQYV.

This chain joins TRBV5-1 and TRBJ2-5, with 8 bases matching TRBD1. This CDR3 has 14 residues. The germline V gene has CDR1 SGHRS and CDR2 YFSETQ. The ends lost 4 bases at V and 5 bases at J; junction bases unmatched: 7. The CDR3 is CASSLDRVKETQYF. CDR3 sequence (DNA): TGCGCCAGCAGCCTGGACAGGGTGAAGGAGACCCAGTACTTC. Using reference TRBV5-1 and TRBJ2-5 for the parts outside the CDR3, the full variable domain is KAGVTQTPRYLIKTRGQQVTLSCSPISGHRSVSWYQQTPGQGLQFLFEYFSETQRNKGNFPGRFSGRQFSNSRSEMNVSTLELGDSALYLCASSLDRVKETQYFGPGTRLLVL.

The gene calls are TRBV24-1 and TRBJ2-5; D is undetermined. V lost 0 bases and J lost 1, with 5 bases in between. Germline loops: CDR1 KGHDR, CDR2 SFDVKD. This CDR3 region has 14 residues. Here the CDR3 reads CATSDLNGQETQYF. DNA of the CDR3: TGTGCCACCAGTGATTTGAATGGCCAAGAGACCCAGTACTTC.

This clonotype was detected many times. The chain combines TRBV12-3 or TRBV12-4 with TRBJ2-2; 12 bases agree with TRBD2. The CDR3 totals 17 residues. Trimming removed 3 bases from V and 3 bases from J; junction bases left unmatched: 5. This CDR3 reads CASSFPRLAGDTGELFF. The CDR3 nucleotides read TGTGCCAGCAGTTTTCCCAGACTAGCGGGAGACACCGGGGAGCTGTTTTTT.

This clonotype has only one observation. The chain recombines TRBV11-2 with TRBJ2-7, with D perhaps matching TRBD2 (5 bases). Germline lookup yields CDR1 SGHAT and CDR2 FQNNGV. CDR3 size: 20 residues. Deletions cut 2 bases from V and 0 bases from J, with 26 bases between. CDR3 sequence: CASSLSFLPLAGRLSYEQYV. DNA of the CDR3: TGTGCCAGCAGCTTATCTTTCCTCCCACTGGCGGGCCGACTCTCCTACGAGCAGTACGTC.

This clonotype was seen ten or more times. This chain uses TRBV20-1 with TRBJ2-1, with a weak D call TRBD2 (7 bases). This CDR3 has 15 residues. CDR1 is DFQATT, CDR2 SNEGSKA, per germline (reference sequence). The V gene lost 3 bases and the J gene lost 2 bases, with 14 bases spanning the gap. The CDR3 DNA follows: TGCAGTGCTAGGGGGGGGGCTAGGGCCTACAATGAGCAGTTCTTC. It is translated as CSARGGARAYNEQFF.

This clonotype was detected only a few times. This rearrangement joins TRBV5-1 to TRBJ2-2; 10 bases line up with TRBD2. With 0 bases clipped from V and 1 base from J, the junction kept 6 bases outside the gene matches. The CDR3 runs 18 residues. The germline gives CDR1 SGHRS, CDR2 YFSETQ. In DNA, the CDR3 is TGCGCCAGCAGCTTGGAACCCACTAGCGGGATGAACACCGGGGAGCTGTTTTTT. It yields the protein CASSLEPTSGMNTGELFF.

This clonotype was observed a handful of times. The V call is TRBV24-1, the J call TRBJ2-5, with D possibly TRBD2 on 6 matching bases. V lost 2 bases and J lost 5, with 14 bases in between. This CDR3 is 15 amino acids long. Germline values: CDR1 KGHDR, CDR2 SFDVKD. Here the CDR3 reads CATSDWAGRYETQYF. As DNA, the CDR3 is TGTGCCACCAGTGATTGGGCAGGGAGGTACGAGACCCAGTACTTC.